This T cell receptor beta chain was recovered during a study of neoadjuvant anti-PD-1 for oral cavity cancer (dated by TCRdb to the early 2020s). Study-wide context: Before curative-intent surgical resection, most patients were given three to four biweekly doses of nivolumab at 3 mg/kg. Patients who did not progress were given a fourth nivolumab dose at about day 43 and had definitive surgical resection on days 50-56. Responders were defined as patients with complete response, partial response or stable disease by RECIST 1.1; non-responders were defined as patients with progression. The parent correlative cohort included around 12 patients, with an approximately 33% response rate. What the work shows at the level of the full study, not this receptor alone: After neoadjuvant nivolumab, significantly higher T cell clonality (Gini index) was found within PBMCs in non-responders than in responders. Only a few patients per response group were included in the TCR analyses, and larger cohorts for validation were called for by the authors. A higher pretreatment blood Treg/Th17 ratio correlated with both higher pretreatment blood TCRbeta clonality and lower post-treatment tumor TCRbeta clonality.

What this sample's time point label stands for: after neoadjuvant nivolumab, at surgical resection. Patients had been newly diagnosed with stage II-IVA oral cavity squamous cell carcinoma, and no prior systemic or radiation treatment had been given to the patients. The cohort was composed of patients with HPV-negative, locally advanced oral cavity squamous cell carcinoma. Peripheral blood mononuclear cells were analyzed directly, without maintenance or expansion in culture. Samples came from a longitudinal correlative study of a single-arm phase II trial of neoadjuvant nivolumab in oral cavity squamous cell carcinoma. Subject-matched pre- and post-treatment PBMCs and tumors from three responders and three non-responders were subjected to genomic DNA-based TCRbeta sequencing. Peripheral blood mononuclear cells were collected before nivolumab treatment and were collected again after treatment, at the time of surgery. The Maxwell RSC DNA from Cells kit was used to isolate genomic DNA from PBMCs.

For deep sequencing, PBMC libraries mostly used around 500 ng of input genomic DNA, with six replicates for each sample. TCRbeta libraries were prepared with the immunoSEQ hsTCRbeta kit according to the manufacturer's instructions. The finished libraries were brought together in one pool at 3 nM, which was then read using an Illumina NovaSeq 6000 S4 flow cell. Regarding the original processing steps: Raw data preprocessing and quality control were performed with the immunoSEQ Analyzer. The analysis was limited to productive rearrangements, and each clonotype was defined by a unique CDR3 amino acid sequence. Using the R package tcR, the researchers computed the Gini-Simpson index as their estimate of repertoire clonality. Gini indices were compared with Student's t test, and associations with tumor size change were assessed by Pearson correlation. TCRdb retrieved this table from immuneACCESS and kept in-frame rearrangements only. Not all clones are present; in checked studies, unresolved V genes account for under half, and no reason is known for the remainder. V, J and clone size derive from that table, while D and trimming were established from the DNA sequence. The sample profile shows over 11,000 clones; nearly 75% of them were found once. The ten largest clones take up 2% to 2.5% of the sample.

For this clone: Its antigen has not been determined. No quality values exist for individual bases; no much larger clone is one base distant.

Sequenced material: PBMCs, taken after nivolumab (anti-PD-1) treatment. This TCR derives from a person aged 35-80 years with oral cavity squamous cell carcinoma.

The CDR3 reads CASSPAAGFFEKLFF. The DNA sequence is as follows: TGTGCCAGCAGTCCAGCGGCAGGGTTTTTTGAAAAACTGTTTTTT. The chain couples TRBV27 to TRBJ1-4; perhaps TRBD1 is the D gene, with 5 bases matching. From the germline V gene (reference sequence), CDR1 is MNHEY and CDR2 is SMNVEV. Trimming takes 5 bases from V and 7 bases from J, and the germline ends sit 17 bases apart. Inclusive of the bounding cysteine and phenylalanine, the CDR3 is 15 residues long. Solely the CDR3 DNA is kept, with 45 bases framed from the first base.